This TCR beta chain was observed in a study of T cell repertoires in cytomegalovirus infection. Findings of the study overall: Predominance within the ex vivo response was attributable to HLA-C-restricted CMV-specific TCR beta clonotypes.

Each CDR3 protein is one row after TCRdb ran MiXCR on the reads. Of more than 150,000 distinct CDR3 sequences detected, about 15% appear once; the ten largest clones hold around 20%. Trimming cost V 10 bases and J 13 bases, with 22 bases left between them. Germline V CDR1 and CDR2: SNHLY, FYNNEI. The CDR3 length is 12 residues. To note about this clonotype: Antigen unknown.

The chain joins TRBV2 to TRBJ1-1; no clear D gene. This TCR was sampled from a human donor in good health (CMV status not recorded). Some clones in this sample may be carry-over from other donors' samples. Source material: CD8+ T cells from PBMCs. CDR3 residues: CATGETAPSLFF. CDR3 sequence (DNA): TGTGCCACCGGGGAAACGGCCCCATCTCTTTTCTTT.